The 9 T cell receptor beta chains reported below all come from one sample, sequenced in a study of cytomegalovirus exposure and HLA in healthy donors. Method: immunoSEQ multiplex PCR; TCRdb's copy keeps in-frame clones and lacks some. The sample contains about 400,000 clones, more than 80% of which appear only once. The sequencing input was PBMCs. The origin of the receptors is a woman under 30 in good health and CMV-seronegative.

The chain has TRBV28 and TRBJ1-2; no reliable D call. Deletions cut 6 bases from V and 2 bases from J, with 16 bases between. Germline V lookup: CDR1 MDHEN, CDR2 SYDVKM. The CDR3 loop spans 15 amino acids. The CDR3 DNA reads TGTGCCAGCAGACCCCATGGTGGCGGAAACTATGGCTACACCTTC. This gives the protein CASRPHGGGNYGYTF.

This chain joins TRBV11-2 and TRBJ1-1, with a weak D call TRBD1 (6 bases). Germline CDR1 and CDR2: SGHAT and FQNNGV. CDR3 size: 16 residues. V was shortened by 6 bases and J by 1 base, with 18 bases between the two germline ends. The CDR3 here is CASRKGGQGKNTEAFF. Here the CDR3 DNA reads TGTGCCAGCAGAAAGGGCGGGCAGGGGAAGAACACTGAAGCTTTCTTT.

The DNA for the CDR3 is TGTGCCAGCAGTGACCTTATTACAGGGATCCCATATGGCTACACCTTC. Its protein is CASSDLITGIPYGYTF. This rearrangement joins TRBV6-4 to TRBJ1-2; D might be TRBD1 (6 bases). The CDR3 totals 16 residues. Trimming took 2 bases from V and 5 from J, leaving 18 bases between them. Per germline, CDR1 MRHNA and CDR2 SNTAGT.

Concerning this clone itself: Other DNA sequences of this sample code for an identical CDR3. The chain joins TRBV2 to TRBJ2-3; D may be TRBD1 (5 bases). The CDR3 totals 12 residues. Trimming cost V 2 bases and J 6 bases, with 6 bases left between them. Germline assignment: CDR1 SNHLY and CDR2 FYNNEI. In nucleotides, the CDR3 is TGTGCCAGCAGTGAACAGGGCGATACGCAGTATTTT. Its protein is CASSEQGDTQYF.

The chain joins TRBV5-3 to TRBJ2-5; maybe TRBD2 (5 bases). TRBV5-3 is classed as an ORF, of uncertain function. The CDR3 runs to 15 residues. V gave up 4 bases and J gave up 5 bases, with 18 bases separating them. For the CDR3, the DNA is TGTGCCAGAAGCCCCCGGGGATCGAGTGGGGAGACCCAGTACTTC. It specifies CARSPRGSSGETQYF.

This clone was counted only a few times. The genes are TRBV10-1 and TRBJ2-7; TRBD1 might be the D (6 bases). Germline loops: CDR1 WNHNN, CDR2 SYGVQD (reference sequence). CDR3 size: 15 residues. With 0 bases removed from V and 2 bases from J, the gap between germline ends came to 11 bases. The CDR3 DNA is TGCGCCAGCAGTGAGTCGGGACATGGGGCCTACGAGCAGTACTTC. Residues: CASSESGHGAYEQYF.

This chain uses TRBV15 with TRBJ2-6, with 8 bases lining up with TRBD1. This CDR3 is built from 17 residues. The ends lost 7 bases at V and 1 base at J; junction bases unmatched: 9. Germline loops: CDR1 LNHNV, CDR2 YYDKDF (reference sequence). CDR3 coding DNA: TGTGCCACCACCGCAGGGGGCTACGGATCTGGGGCCAACGTCCTGACTTTC. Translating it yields CATTAGGYGSGANVLTF.

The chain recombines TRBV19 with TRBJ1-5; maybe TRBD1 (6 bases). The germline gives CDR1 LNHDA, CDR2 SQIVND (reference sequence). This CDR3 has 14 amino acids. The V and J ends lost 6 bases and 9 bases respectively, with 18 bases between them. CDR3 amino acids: CASREFGGVRPQHF. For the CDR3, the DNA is TGTGCCAGTAGAGAATTTGGGGGCGTCAGGCCCCAGCATTTT. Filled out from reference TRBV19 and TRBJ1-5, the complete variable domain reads DGGITQSPKYLFRKEGQNVTLSCEQNLNHDAMYWYRQDPGQGLRLIYYSQIVNDFQKGDIAEGYSVSREKKESFPLTVTSAQKNPTAFYLCASREFGGVRPQHFGDGTRLSIL.

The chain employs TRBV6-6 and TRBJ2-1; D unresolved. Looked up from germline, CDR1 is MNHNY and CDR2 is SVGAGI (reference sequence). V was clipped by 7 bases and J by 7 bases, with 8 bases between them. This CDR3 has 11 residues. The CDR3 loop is CASTVANEQFF. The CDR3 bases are TGTGCCAGCACAGTAGCTAATGAGCAGTTCTTC.